This T cell receptor (beta chain) was profiled in a study of human CD8 memory T cell subsets. Study results and caveats: For stem-like memory and precursor exhausted T cells, diversity was similarly high, which was not true of effector memory cells.

To note about this clonotype: What it recognizes is unknown.

Duplicate vials holding approximately 160,000 sorted CD8+ T cells per subset yielded the RNA. Making the TCR beta libraries relied on UMI-labeled 5' RACE. With the 5' RACE reads reprocessed, TCRdb shows one record per CDR3 protein and no DNA. Here the sample table reports 9,000 to 15,000 distinct CDR3 sequences. Germline V CDR1 and CDR2: LGHDT, YNNKEL (reference sequence). The CDR3 length is 16 residues. The sequence derives from a human donor in good health. Input material: CD8+ T cells from PBMCs. The rearrangement links TRBV3-1 to TRBJ2-5; no DNA is available, so the TRBD2 call from TCRdb remains unchecked. The CDR3 is CASSQSRGGLQETQYF.